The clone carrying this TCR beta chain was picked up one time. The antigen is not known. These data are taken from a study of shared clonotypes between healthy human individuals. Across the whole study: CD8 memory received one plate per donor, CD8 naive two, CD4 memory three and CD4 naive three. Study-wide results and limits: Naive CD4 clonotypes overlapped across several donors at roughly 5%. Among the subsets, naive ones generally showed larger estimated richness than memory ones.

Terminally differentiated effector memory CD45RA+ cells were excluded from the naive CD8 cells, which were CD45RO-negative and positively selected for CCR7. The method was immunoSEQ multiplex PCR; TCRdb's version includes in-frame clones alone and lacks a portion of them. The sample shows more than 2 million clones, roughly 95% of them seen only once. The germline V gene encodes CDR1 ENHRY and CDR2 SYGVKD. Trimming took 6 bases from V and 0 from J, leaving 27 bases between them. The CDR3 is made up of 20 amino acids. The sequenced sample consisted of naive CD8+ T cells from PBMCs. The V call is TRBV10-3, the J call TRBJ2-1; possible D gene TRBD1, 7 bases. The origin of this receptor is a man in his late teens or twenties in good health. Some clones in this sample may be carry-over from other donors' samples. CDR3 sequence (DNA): TGTGCCATCAGCGTTCAGGGTCCTCAGGGGGGAGACAGCTCCTACAATGAGCAGTTCTTC. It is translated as CAISVQGPQGGDSSYNEQFF.